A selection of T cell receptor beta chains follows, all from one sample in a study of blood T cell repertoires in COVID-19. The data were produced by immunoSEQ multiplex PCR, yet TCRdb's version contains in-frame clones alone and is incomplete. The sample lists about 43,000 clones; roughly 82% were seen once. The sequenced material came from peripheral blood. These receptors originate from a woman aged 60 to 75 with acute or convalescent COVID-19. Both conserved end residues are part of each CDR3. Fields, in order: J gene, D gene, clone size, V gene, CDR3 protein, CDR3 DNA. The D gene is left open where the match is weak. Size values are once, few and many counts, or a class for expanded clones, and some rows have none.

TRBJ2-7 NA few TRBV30 CAWGGQKQYF TGTGCCTGGGGGGGACAAAAGCAGTACTTC
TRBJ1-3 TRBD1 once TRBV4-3 CASSPHTGGLFPGNTIYF TGCGCCAGCAGCCCCCACACAGGGGGCCTCTTTCCTGGAAACACCATATATTTT
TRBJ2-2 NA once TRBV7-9 CGSSDVGDTGELFF TGTGGATCTTCGGACGTAGGGGACACCGGGGAGCTGTTTTTT
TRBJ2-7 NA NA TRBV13 CASSLTGSIYEQYF TGTGCCAGCAGCTTAACAGGGTCCATCTACGAGCAGTACTTC
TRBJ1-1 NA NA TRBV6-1 CASSATGLGLDTEAFF TGTGCCAGCAGTGCGACAGGTTTGGGTTTAGACACTGAAGCTTTCTTT
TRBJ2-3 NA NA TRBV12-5 CASGFRDITQYF TGTGCTAGTGGTTTTCGGGACATTACGCAGTATTTT
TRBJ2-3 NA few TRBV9 CASSVGSSREYDTQYF TGTGCCAGCAGCGTAGGAAGCTCCCGTGAGTATGATACGCAGTATTTT
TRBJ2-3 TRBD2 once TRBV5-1 CASSLGLAEDTQYF TGCGCCAGCAGCTTGGGGCTAGCGGAAGATACGCAGTATTTT
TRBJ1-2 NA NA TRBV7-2 CASLNQRRGRVYGYTF TGTGCCAGCCTAAATCAGAGGCGGGGGCGCGTCTATGGCTACACCTTC
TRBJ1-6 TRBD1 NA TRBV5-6 CASSSPGTVNSPLHF TGTGCCAGCAGCTCTCCCGGGACAGTTAATTCACCCCTCCACTTT
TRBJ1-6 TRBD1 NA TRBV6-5 CASSTGGYNSPLHF TGTGCCAGCAGTACAGGGGGCTATAATTCACCCCTCCACTTT
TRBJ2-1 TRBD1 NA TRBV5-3 CARSRDSNNEQFF TGTGCCAGAAGCCGGGACAGCAACAATGAGCAGTTCTTC
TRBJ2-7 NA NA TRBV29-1 CSGRYSPDEQYF TGCAGCGGTAGATATTCCCCGGACGAGCAGTACTTC
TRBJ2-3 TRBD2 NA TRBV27 CASLSLSSGENTDTQYF TGTGCCAGCCTAAGCTTGTCTAGCGGGGAAAACACAGATACGCAGTATTTT
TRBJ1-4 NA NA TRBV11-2 CASSWGRGANEKLFF TGTGCCAGCAGTTGGGGGAGGGGGGCTAATGAAAAACTGTTTTTT
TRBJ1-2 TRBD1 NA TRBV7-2 CASSLDRTGFGYTF TGTGCCAGCAGCTTAGACCGGACAGGGTTTGGCTACACCTTC
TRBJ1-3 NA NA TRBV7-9 CASSLVRPSGNTIYF TGTGCCAGCAGCTTAGTCAGGCCCTCTGGAAACACCATATATTTT
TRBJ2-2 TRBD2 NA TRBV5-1 CASSRTSGGTGELFF TGCGCCAGCAGCAGGACTAGCGGGGGTACCGGGGAGCTGTTTTTT
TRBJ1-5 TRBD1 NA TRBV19 CASSRGDRASNQPQHF TGTGCCAGTAGCAGAGGAGACAGGGCTAGCAATCAGCCCCAGCATTTT
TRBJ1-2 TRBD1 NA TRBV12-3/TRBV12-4 CVSRLPDRGGYTF TGTGTGAGCCGTCTACCGGACAGGGGCGGCTACACCTTC
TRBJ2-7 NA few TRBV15 CATSRAGQTYEQYF TGTGCCACCAGCAGAGCAGGACAGACCTACGAGCAGTACTTC
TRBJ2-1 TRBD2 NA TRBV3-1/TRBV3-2 CASSHGTSGYNEQFF TGTGCCAGCAGCCACGGGACTAGCGGATACAATGAGCAGTTCTTC
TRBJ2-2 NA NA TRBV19 CASSISGVVPGELFF TGTGCCAGTAGTATTTCAGGGGTAGTGCCCGGGGAGCTGTTTTTT
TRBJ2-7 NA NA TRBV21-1 CASSKGGKGSEQYF TGTGCCAGCAGCAAAGGGGGCAAAGGGTCCGAGCAGTACTTC
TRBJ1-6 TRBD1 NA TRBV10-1 CASQGASTGNNSPLHF TGCGCCAGCCAAGGAGCATCGACAGGGAACAATTCACCCCTCCACTTT
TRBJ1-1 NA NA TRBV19 CASSIEGLMNTEAFF TGTGCCAGTAGTATAGAGGGACTGATGAACACTGAAGCTTTCTTT
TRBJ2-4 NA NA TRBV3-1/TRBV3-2 CASSQGTSYIQYF TGTGCCAGCAGCCAAGGTACTAGCTACATTCAGTACTTC
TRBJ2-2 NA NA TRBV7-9 CASSLDAGATGELFF TGTGCCAGCAGCTTAGACGCGGGCGCCACCGGGGAGCTGTTTTTT
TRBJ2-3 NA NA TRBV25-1 CASSILGAPADTQYF TGTGCCAGCAGTATTCTGGGGGCGCCCGCAGATACGCAGTATTTT
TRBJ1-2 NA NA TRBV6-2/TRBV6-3 CASSYGSSDYGYTF TGTGCCAGCAGTTACGGGAGTAGCGACTATGGCTACACCTTC
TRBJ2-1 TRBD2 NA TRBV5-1 CASSSSGEDEQFF TGCGCCAGCAGTTCTAGCGGGGAAGATGAGCAGTTCTTC
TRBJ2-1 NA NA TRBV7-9 CASRQTSSHYNEQFF TGTGCCAGCAGACAAACTAGCTCCCACTACAATGAGCAGTTCTTC
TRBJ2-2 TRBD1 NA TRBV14 CASSQIMGTGNTGELFF TGTGCCAGCAGCCAAATTATGGGGACAGGTAACACCGGGGAGCTGTTTTTT
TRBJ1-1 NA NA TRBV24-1 CATKPTGPLNTEAFF TGTGCCACCAAACCAACAGGGCCCCTGAACACTGAAGCTTTCTTT
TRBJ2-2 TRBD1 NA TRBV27 CASSLKGATNTGELFF TGTGCCAGCAGTTTGAAGGGGGCAACGAACACCGGGGAGCTGTTTTTT
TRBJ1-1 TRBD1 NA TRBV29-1 CSVDKQGSTEAFF TGCAGCGTTGATAAACAGGGGTCCACTGAAGCTTTCTTT
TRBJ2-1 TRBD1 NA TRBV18 CASSPRQGPNNEQFF TGTGCCAGCTCACCACGACAGGGGCCCAACAATGAGCAGTTCTTC
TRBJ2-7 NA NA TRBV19 CASSSMGRSYEQYF TGTGCCAGTAGTAGCATGGGCCGGTCCTACGAGCAGTACTTC